This TCR beta chain originates from a study of CD8+ T cells in alopecia areata. For the study at large: Tofacitinib was given for 6 to 18 months, then stopped for 6 months.

Once RNA had been extracted, it was reverse transcribed into cDNA to act as the sequencing template. The data were produced by immunoSEQ multiplex PCR, yet TCRdb's version contains in-frame clones alone and is incomplete. The table lists around 100,000 clones, less than 60% of them singletons. The CDR3 contains 15 residues. Trimming removed 2 bases from V and 2 bases from J, with 12 bases in between. From germline, CDR1 is MNHEY and CDR2 SMNVEV (reference sequence). Documented treatment: oral pan-JAK inhibitor, 5-10 mg twice daily. Alopecia areata patients provided lesional scalp punch biopsies and peripheral blood. Both CD4+ and CD8+ T cells were separated by sorting PBMCs.

The V call is TRBV27, the J call TRBJ1-2; maybe TRBD1 (5 bases). The TCR was taken from a human donor with alopecia areata. This material consisted of CD4+ T cells sorted from blood, taken at week 24, from a patient treated with tofacitinib. CDR3 amino acids: CASSLAGQRNYGYTF. The CDR3, as DNA: TGTGCCAGCAGTTTAGCGGGGCAGAGAAACTATGGCTACACCTTC.